The 28 T cell receptor beta chains below come from one sample, sequenced in a study of shared clonotypes between healthy human individuals. The repertoire was sequenced with immunoSEQ multiplex PCR; TCRdb's copy has only in-frame clones and lacks some. The sample lists 600,000 to 800,000 clones; 72% were seen once. The sequenced material came from memory CD4+ T cells sorted from blood. Subset denoted: CD45RA-negative fraction. The receptors shown here come from a woman aged 25 to 39 in good health.

Regarding this clone: In the same sample, other DNA sequences code for this CDR3. The rearrangement uses TRBV18 and TRBJ2-1; 14 bases match TRBD2. This CDR3 region has 16 residues. After removal of 0 bases from V and 8 bases from J, the junction contained 3 bases not matched to a gene. CDR1 KGHSH and CDR2 LQKENI come from the germline V gene. CDR3 sequence: CASSPPTTSGRDEQFF. In DNA, the CDR3 is TGTGCCAGCTCACCACCCACGACTAGCGGGAGGGATGAGCAGTTCTTC.

V gene TRBV5-5 combines with J gene TRBJ1-2; the D is unclear. Germline loops: CDR1 SGHKS, CDR2 YYEKEE (reference sequence). This CDR3 contains 14 residues. V was cut by 0 bases and J by 8 bases, with 14 bases left in between. CDR3: CASSLEGMVYGYTF. As DNA, the CDR3 is TGTGCCAGCAGCTTGGAAGGGATGGTATACGGCTACACCTTC.

Regarding this clone: A far larger clone is one nucleotide away, so this likely arose from a read error. The chain carries TRBV5-4 and TRBJ1-2, with 7 bases identical to TRBD1. With V trimmed by 4 bases and J by 2 bases, 2 bases remained unmatched. The CDR3 totals 13 residues. Per the germline V gene, CDR1 is SGHNT and CDR2 is YYREEE (reference sequence). The DNA for the CDR3 is TGTGCCAGCAGCCGGGACAGAAACTATGGCTACACCTTC. The encoded protein is CASSRDRNYGYTF.

This chain connects TRBV9 to TRBJ1-2; a weak D match, TRBD1 (5 bases). V was cut by 3 bases and J by 2 bases, with 17 bases left in between. This CDR3 has 16 residues. Germline V CDR1 and CDR2: SGDLS, YYNGEE. The CDR3 sequence is CASSEGWGEYNYGYTF. The CDR3 nucleotides are TGTGCCAGCAGCGAAGGTTGGGGGGAATACAACTATGGCTACACCTTC.

The rearrangement uses TRBV6-5 and TRBJ2-7; 7 bases align to TRBD2. Unmatched junction bases numbered 9, after V lost 5 bases and J lost 5 bases. Germline V gene sequence: CDR1 MNHEY, CDR2 SVGAGI. The CDR3 spans 14 residues. The CDR3 DNA sequence: TGTGCCAGCAGTCACCAAAGCGGGAATCACGAGCAGTACTTC. Amino acids: CASSHQSGNHEQYF.

The rearrangement uses TRBV7-3 and TRBJ2-1; perhaps TRBD2 as D (5 bases). This CDR3 spans 13 amino acids. Germline V gives CDR1 SGHTA, CDR2 FQGTGA. Trimming took 4 bases from V and 6 from J, leaving 10 bases between them. The CDR3 DNA sequence: TGTGCCAGCAGCTCCCGGACTCCCAATGAGCAGTTCTTC. This codes for CASSSRTPNEQFF.

The V call is TRBV7-9, the J call TRBJ1-3; a weak D match, TRBD1 (6 bases). Trimming removed 2 bases from V and 2 bases from J, with 10 bases in between. CDR1 is SEHNR and CDR2 is FQNEAQ in the germline V gene (reference sequence). The CDR3 runs to 15 residues. CDR3 in DNA: TGTGCCAGCAGCTTAACGCAGGGGACTGGAAACACCATATATTTT. This encodes CASSLTQGTGNTIYF.

The chain couples TRBV5-1 to TRBJ1-2; D is undetermined. CDR1 is SGHRS, CDR2 YFSETQ, per germline. Trimming took off 2 bases at V and 8 bases at J, with 16 bases between the two ends. CDR3 length equals 14 residues. Here the CDR3 DNA reads TGCGCCAGCAGCTTTGCGACTGCCAAGAGGGGCTACACCTTC. Residues: CASSFATAKRGYTF.

This clone was recorded many times. This same CDR3 is encoded by further DNA sequences in the sample. The chain combines TRBV6-5 with TRBJ2-3; D might be TRBD1 (6 bases). V dropped 8 bases and J dropped 1 base, with 10 bases sitting between them. Looked up from germline, CDR1 is MNHEY and CDR2 is SVGAGI. The CDR3 contains 13 residues. CDR3 sequence: CASQGLGTDTQYF. As DNA, the CDR3 is TGTGCCAGCCAGGGGCTAGGCACAGATACGCAGTATTTT.

As regards this clone: This sample includes further DNA sequences coding for the same CDR3. J is TRBJ2-1 and V is TRBV5-4; TRBD1 matches 9 bases. There are 13 residues in the CDR3. Germline CDR1 reads SGHNT; CDR2 reads YYREEE (reference sequence). V trimming: 4 bases; J trimming: 6 bases; junction bases outside the gene matches: 2. The CDR3 DNA follows: TGTGCCAGCAGCCTGGACAGGGGCAATGAGCAGTTCTTC. It codes for CASSLDRGNEQFF.

The V gene is TRBV5-1, the J gene TRBJ2-5; D unclear. Germline loops: CDR1 SGHRS, CDR2 YFSETQ. The CDR3 spans 13 residues. The germline V and J ends were trimmed by 0 bases and 6 bases, with 9 bases remaining between them. The chain's CDR3 is CASSLVVGKTQYF. The CDR3 DNA reads TGCGCCAGCAGCTTGGTAGTCGGAAAGACCCAGTACTTC.

The chain carries TRBV6-5 and TRBJ1-2; D is unresolved. The CDR3 covers 11 residues. The V gene's germline CDR1 is MNHEY and CDR2 SVGAGI. V was shortened by 3 bases and J by 6 bases, with 5 bases between the two germline ends. The CDR3 sequence: CASSYANGYTF. CDR3 sequence (DNA): TGTGCCAGCAGTTATGCAAATGGCTACACCTTC.

This sequence joins TRBV19 and TRBJ1-1, with 8 bases aligning to TRBD1. Germline CDR1 is LNHDA and CDR2 is SQIVND (reference sequence). V shed 9 bases and J 5 bases; nucleotides not matched to a gene: 11. The CDR3 covers 14 residues. The CDR3 sequence is CASRNRGSETEAFF. The CDR3 region has the DNA TGTGCCAGCCGAAACAGGGGGTCGGAGACTGAAGCTTTCTTT.

The rearrangement joins TRBV10-3 to TRBJ1-2; D gene ambiguous. There are 15 residues in the CDR3. Trimming took 3 bases from V and 2 from J, leaving 13 bases between them. CDR1 ENHRY and CDR2 SYGVKD come from the germline V gene. For the CDR3, the DNA is TGTGCCATCAGTGATTTCGGGGTCGGAAACTATGGCTACACCTTC. Translated: CAISDFGVGNYGYTF.

This clone has a single count. The chain links TRBV18 to TRBJ1-1; a weak D match, TRBD1 (6 bases). V lost 5 bases to trimming and J lost 1 base, with 11 bases between them. There are 14 residues in the CDR3. CDR1 KGHSH and CDR2 LQKENI come from the germline V gene. Here the CDR3 reads CASSLQGGNTEAFF. CDR3 nucleotide sequence: TGTGCCAGCTCATTACAGGGTGGGAACACTGAAGCTTTCTTT.

The rearrangement joins TRBV7-9 to TRBJ1-1; D not resolved. The CDR3 loop spans 14 amino acids. V was pared by 3 bases and J by 0 bases, with 8 bases between. Per germline, CDR1 SEHNR and CDR2 FQNEAQ (reference sequence). CDR3 DNA: TGTGCCAGCAGCTTCCCGTTCATGAACACTGAAGCTTTCTTT. Its translation: CASSFPFMNTEAFF. Full variable domain (rest looked up from reference TRBV7-9 and TRBJ1-1): DTGVSQNPRHKITKRGQNVTFRCDPISEHNRLYWYRQTLGQGPEFLTYFQNEAQLEKSRLLSDRFSAERPKGSFSTLEIQRTEQGDSAMYLCASSFPFMNTEAFFGQGTRLTVV.

The chain carries TRBV2 and TRBJ2-7; the match to TRBD2 covers 14 bases. The CDR3 has 17 amino acids. The junction had 8 bases not matched to a gene; V was cut back by 7 bases and J by 0 bases. Germline V gene sequence: CDR1 SNHLY, CDR2 FYNNEI. CDR3 bases: TGTGCCAGCAATGGACTAGCGGGAGGAATTATCTCCTACGAGCAGTACTTC. Translated, it gives CASNGLAGGIISYEQYF.

The count of this clone is one. This chain joins TRBV7-9 and TRBJ2-1; 12 bases are shared with TRBD2. V lost 0 bases and J lost 10; bases outside the gene matches: 10. The CDR3 covers 17 residues. Germline loops: CDR1 SEHNR, CDR2 FQNEAQ (reference sequence). The CDR3 nucleotides read TGTGCCAGCAGCTTAGCGCTAGCGGGAGGGTGGGGAGCCGAGCAGTTCTTC. Amino acid sequence: CASSLALAGGWGAEQFF. Filled out from reference TRBV7-9 and TRBJ2-1, the complete variable domain reads DTGVSQNPRHKITKRGQNVTFRCDPISEHNRLYWYRQTLGQGPEFLTYFQNEAQLEKSRLLSDRFSAERPKGSFSTLEIQRTEQGDSAMYLCASSLALAGGWGAEQFFGPGTRLTVL.

The CDR3 coding sequence is TGTGCCAGCAGCTCGACCCTTAGTGGACACACAGATACGCAGTATTTT. Translating gives CASSSTLSGHTDTQYF. V is TRBV7-9 and J is TRBJ2-3; the D gene is possibly TRBD1 (5 bases). The CDR3 contains 16 residues. V lost 4 bases to trimming and J lost 2 bases, with 16 bases between them. Germline V CDR1 and CDR2: SEHNR, FQNEAQ (reference sequence).

The gene calls are TRBV7-3 and TRBJ2-1, with D tentatively TRBD1 or TRBD2 (5 bases each). V dropped 3 bases and J dropped 2 bases, with 11 bases sitting between them. CDR1 and CDR2 from the germline V gene are SGHTA and FQGTGA. The CDR3 is 15 amino acids. As DNA, the CDR3 is TGTGCCAGCAGCTTGGGGGTTTTGACCTACAATGAGCAGTTCTTC. Translating it yields CASSLGVLTYNEQFF.

The rearrangement joins TRBV5-6 to TRBJ2-2, with D possibly being TRBD2 (7 bases). Trimming left V 7 bases short and J 3 bases short, with 16 bases between. CDR1 and CDR2 (germline): SGHDT, YYEEEE. The CDR3 length is 15 residues. The CDR3: CASSDGGLDTGELFF. The CDR3 DNA reads as TGTGCCAGCTCGGACGGGGGGCTGGACACCGGGGAGCTGTTTTTT.

V usage is TRBV6-1 and J usage is TRBJ2-5, with D perhaps matching TRBD2 (7 bases). Germline V gene data show CDR1 as MNHNS and CDR2 as SASEGT. The CDR3 has 16 residues. V was clipped by 4 bases and J by 1 base, with 16 bases between them. CDR3 sequence reads: CASSGWTRGVQETQYF. The CDR3 nucleotides are TGTGCCAGCAGTGGATGGACTAGGGGGGTCCAAGAGACCCAGTACTTC.

The chain couples TRBV5-4 to TRBJ1-4; 9 nucleotides line up with TRBD1. Germline lookup yields CDR1 SGHNT and CDR2 YYREEE (reference sequence). The CDR3 is made up of 15 amino acids. Trimming cost V 4 bases and J 8 bases; bases outside gene matches: 9. The CDR3 sequence: CASSIRDRVQEKLFF. The DNA of the CDR3 is TGTGCCAGCAGCATCCGGGACAGGGTACAAGAAAAACTGTTTTTT.

Only a few counts were recorded for this clone. The V and J genes are TRBV6-1 and TRBJ1-1; no definite D call. The CDR3 is 13 residues long. V dropped 1 base and J dropped 4 bases, with 7 bases sitting between them. Germline V CDR1 and CDR2: MNHNS, SASEGT. The CDR3 loop is CASSEEEGTEAFF. The CDR3 nucleotides are TGTGCCAGCAGTGAAGAAGAGGGCACTGAAGCTTTCTTT.

This chain uses TRBV6-6 with TRBJ1-1; D is unresolved. Trimming shortened V by 6 bases and J by 0 bases, and 17 bases separated the two germline ends. Germline CDR1 is MNHNY and CDR2 is SVGAGI (reference sequence). This CDR3 spans 16 amino acids. CDR3 sequence reads: CASSLMRVDMNTEAFF. CDR3 sequence (DNA): TGTGCCAGCAGCTTGATGAGAGTCGACATGAACACTGAAGCTTTCTTT.

The chain carries TRBV7-6 and TRBJ1-2, with 7 bases identical to TRBD1. Germline V gene sequence: CDR1 SGHVS, CDR2 FNYEAQ. The ends lost 4 bases at V and 3 bases at J; junction bases unmatched: 2. The CDR3 runs 13 residues. The CDR3 spells CASSSGQDYGYTF. The CDR3 DNA follows: TGTGCCAGCAGCTCCGGACAGGACTATGGCTACACCTTC.

The chain is built from TRBV18 and TRBJ1-5; D unclear. Trimming left V 2 bases short and J 0 bases short, with 8 bases between. This CDR3 is 15 amino acids long. Germline assignment: CDR1 KGHSH and CDR2 LQKENI. CDR3 sequence (DNA): TGTGCCAGCTCACCAGCCGGGGTTAGCAATCAGCCCCAGCATTTT. Translating it yields CASSPAGVSNQPQHF.

The chain combines TRBV11-2 with TRBJ2-5; 7 bases align to TRBD2. V shed 5 bases and J 2 bases; nucleotides not matched to a gene: 2. CDR3 length: 13 amino acids. Germline V CDR1 and CDR2: SGHAT, FQNNGV. Here the CDR3 reads CASSTGLQETQYF. The CDR3 DNA sequence: TGTGCCAGCAGCACGGGACTACAAGAGACCCAGTACTTC.